These T cell receptor beta chains were read from a single sample in a study of T-cell reconstitution after alpha-beta-depleted transplantation in children. TCRdb reprocessed the PCR reads with MiXCR, giving one entry per CDR3 protein. The data hold around 200,000 distinct CDR3 sequences, with about 8.7% observed a single time. The source material was PBMCs, mostly from graft donor cells, sampled 360 days after TCRalphabeta/CD19-depleted stem cell transplant. Receptors were obtained from a male patient between 2 and 15 years old who had a stem cell transplant for acute myeloid leukemia, so the T cells may come from the graft donor. The CDR3 runs from the conserved cysteine through the conserved F or W. A D gene is named only where the DNA matches it firmly. Not every row has a clone size; where given, it reads once, few, many or a size class.

DNA: TGTGCCAGCAGCTTCGGACAGGCCCGCATCCAAGAGACCCAGTACTTC
CDR3: CASSFGQARIQETQYF
D: TRBD1
V: TRBV7-9
J: TRBJ2-5
size: NA

DNA: TGTGCCAGCAGCCAAGACTCTTCGCTAGCGGAGCCGATATACGAGCAGTACTTC
CDR3: CASSQDSSLAEPIYEQYF
D: TRBD2
V: TRBV4-2
J: TRBJ2-7
size: few

DNA: TGTGCCAGCAGTTTAGTCGCAGGGGGGTCTGAAGCTTTCTTT
CDR3: CASSLVAGGSEAFF
D: TRBD1
V: TRBV12-3/TRBV12-4
J: TRBJ1-1
size: few

DNA: TGCAGTGCTAGAGGGAATAGGGCTCCCTACGAGCAGTACTTC
CDR3: CSARGNRAPYEQYF
D: NA
V: TRBV20-1
J: TRBJ2-7
size: NA

DNA: TGTGCCAGCAGATCGGACTGGTCCTACGAGCAGTACTTC
CDR3: CASRSDWSYEQYF
D: NA
V: TRBV12-3/TRBV12-4
J: TRBJ2-7
size: NA

DNA: TGTGCCATCAGTGAGCCGCGACTAGCGGGGGGCACAGATACGCAGTATTTT
CDR3: CAISEPRLAGGTDTQYF
D: TRBD2
V: TRBV10-3
J: TRBJ2-3
size: many

DNA: TGTGCCAGCAGTTTAAGCCCCCCAACCTACAATGAGCAGTTCTTC
CDR3: CASSLSPPTYNEQFF
D: NA
V: TRBV27
J: TRBJ2-1
size: many

DNA: TGCAGTGCTCCGTCCATGACTAGTAGTGAGGTTACGCAGTATTTT
CDR3: CSAPSMTSSEVTQYF
D: NA
V: TRBV20-1
J: TRBJ2-3
size: few

DNA: TGTGCCAGCAGTTACTCGAGAACGGGAGGACACTACGAGCAGTACTTC
CDR3: CASSYSRTGGHYEQYF
D: TRBD2
V: TRBV6-2/TRBV6-3
J: TRBJ2-7
size: NA

DNA: TGTGCCAGCACTATGCTAGGTTCAGATACGCAGTATTTT
CDR3: CASTMLGSDTQYF
D: NA
V: TRBV12-3/TRBV12-4
J: TRBJ2-3
size: many

DNA: TGCGCCAGCAGCTCGACCCCAGATACGCAGTATTTT
CDR3: CASSSTPDTQYF
D: NA
V: TRBV5-1
J: TRBJ2-3
size: many

DNA: TGTGCCAGCAGTCTACCGGGACAGAACTATGGCTACACCTTC
CDR3: CASSLPGQNYGYTF
D: TRBD1
V: TRBV12-3/TRBV12-4
J: TRBJ1-2
size: few

DNA: TGTGCCAGCAGCCCCGGGGGGAGCGGGAGTCTCCACGAGCAGTACTTC
CDR3: CASSPGGSGSLHEQYF
D: TRBD2
V: TRBV7-2
J: TRBJ2-7
size: NA

DNA: TGTGCCAGCAGCATTATCGGTGACTACAATGAGCAGTTCTTC
CDR3: CASSIIGDYNEQFF
D: NA
V: TRBV7-9
J: TRBJ2-1
size: few

DNA: TGTGCCAGCAGTTTTAGCGGACTAGTTGACACCGGGGAGCTGTTTTTT
CDR3: CASSFSGLVDTGELFF
D: TRBD2
V: TRBV28
J: TRBJ2-2
size: few

DNA: TGTGCCAGCAGCTTCGGGACTAGCGGCTACGAGCAGTACTTC
CDR3: CASSFGTSGYEQYF
D: TRBD2
V: TRBV7-2
J: TRBJ2-7
size: many

DNA: TGCGCCAGCAGCTTGCGCGCGTCAGATACGCAGTATTTT
CDR3: CASSLRASDTQYF
D: NA
V: TRBV5-1
J: TRBJ2-3
size: many

DNA: TGCGCCAGCAGCTTGGGCGGAGGAGAGACCCAGTACTTC
CDR3: CASSLGGGETQYF
D: NA
V: TRBV5-1
J: TRBJ2-5
size: many

DNA: TGCAGCGTTGTACAGATGAACACTGAAGCTTTCTTT
CDR3: CSVVQMNTEAFF
D: NA
V: TRBV29-1
J: TRBJ1-1
size: NA

DNA: TGCGCCAGCAGCTTGTATCCGCAGGGACGGACGGACACTGAAGCTTTCTTT
CDR3: CASSLYPQGRTDTEAFF
D: NA
V: TRBV5-1
J: TRBJ1-1
size: NA